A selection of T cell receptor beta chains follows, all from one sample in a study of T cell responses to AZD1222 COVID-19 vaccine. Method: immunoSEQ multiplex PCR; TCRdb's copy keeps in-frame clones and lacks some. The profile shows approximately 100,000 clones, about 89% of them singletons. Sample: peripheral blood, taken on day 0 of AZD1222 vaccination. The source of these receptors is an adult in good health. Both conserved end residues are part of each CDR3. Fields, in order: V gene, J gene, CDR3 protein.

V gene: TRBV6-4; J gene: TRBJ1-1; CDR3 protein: CASSDSPLTEAFF
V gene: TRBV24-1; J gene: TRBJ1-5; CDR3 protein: CATSPTRGRNQPQHF
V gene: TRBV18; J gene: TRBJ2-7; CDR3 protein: CASSPRYGTTHYEQYF
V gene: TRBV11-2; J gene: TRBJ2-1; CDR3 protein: CASTPMGLAGYNEQFF
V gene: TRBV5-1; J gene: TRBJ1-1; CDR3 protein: CASSPGTGGVTEAFF
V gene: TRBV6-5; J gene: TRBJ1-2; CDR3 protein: CASSYHHLAGYGYTF
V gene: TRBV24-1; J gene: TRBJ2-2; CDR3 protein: CATSDWGTETNTGELFF
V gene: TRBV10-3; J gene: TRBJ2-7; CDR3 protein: CAIRTENYEQYF
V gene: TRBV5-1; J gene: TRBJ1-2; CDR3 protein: CASSLSAASYGYTF
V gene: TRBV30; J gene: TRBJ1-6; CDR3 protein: CAWSKGMNSPLHF
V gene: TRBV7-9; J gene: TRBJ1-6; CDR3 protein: CASSSTGGDPLHF
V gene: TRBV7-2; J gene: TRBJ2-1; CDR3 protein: CASSPGTTSYNEQFF
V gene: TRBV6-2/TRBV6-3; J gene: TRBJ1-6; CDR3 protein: CASSRRTGFNSPLHF
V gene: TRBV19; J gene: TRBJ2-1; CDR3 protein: CASSTTGTSDNNEQFF
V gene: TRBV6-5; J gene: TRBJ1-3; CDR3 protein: CASRSSGNTIYF
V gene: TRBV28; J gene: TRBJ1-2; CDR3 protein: CASSRDGNYGYTF
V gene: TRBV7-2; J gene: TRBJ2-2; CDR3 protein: CASSFTAGGPGTGELFF
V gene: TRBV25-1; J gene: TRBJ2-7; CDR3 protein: CASSAYYEQYF
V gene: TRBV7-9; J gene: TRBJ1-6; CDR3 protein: CASSRGDSPLHF
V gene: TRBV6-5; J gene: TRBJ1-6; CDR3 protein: CASSQADRVNSPLHF
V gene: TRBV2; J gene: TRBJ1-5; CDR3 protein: CASKDSEAAYSNQPQHF
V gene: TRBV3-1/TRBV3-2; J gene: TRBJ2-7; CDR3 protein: CASSQGTLTGAYEQYF
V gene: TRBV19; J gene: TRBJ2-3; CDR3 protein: CASRAGQGVTDTQYF
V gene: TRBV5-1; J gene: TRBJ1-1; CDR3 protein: CASSKAGQGGGGAFF
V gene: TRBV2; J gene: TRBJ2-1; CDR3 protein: CASGSGQAENEQFF
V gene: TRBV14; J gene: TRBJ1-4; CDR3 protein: CASSQVGGNEKLFF
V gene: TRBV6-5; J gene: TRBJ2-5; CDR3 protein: CASSYSRGFMTQYF
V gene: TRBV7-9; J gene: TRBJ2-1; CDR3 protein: CASSFAGDYNEQFF
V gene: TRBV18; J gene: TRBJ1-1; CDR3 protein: CASSPQGGNTEAFF
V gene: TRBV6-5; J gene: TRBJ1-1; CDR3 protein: CASSEQGGTEAFF
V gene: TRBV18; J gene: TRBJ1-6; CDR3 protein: CASSLSGPINSPLHF